This TCR beta chain was sequenced for a study of cytomegalovirus exposure and HLA in healthy donors. Study-wide background: Early release data held tens of millions of unique TCRs from HLA-typed donors.

Whole-study findings and limits: Links to common viral pathogens appeared, in a later analysis, for several of the most significant clusters. The authors excluded some V segments, including TRBV6-2 and TRBV6-3, as indistinguishable. Many donors carried some public TCRs, although rarity characterized most TCR sequences.

This PCR relied on a set of 60 Vbeta primers and 13 Jbeta primers. Some clones are missing from TCRdb's copy, which holds only in-frame ones; the method was immunoSEQ multiplex PCR. Of roughly 180,000 clones in the sample, more than 60% are singletons; the top ten hold 3% to 4.5%. With 4 bases removed from V and 4 bases from J, the gap between germline ends came to 17 bases. Germline assignment: CDR1 SGHRS and CDR2 YFSETQ. The CDR3 runs to 15 residues. Details on this clone: Its target is unknown.

This chain uses TRBV5-1 with TRBJ1-1; D possibly corresponds to TRBD1 (6 bases). This TCR was recovered from a woman aged 55-75 years in good health and CMV-seropositive. The sequenced material came from PBMCs. The CDR3 bases are TGCGCCAGCAGCCCACGACAGGTGACAATCACTGAAGCTTTCTTT. This encodes CASSPRQVTITEAFF.